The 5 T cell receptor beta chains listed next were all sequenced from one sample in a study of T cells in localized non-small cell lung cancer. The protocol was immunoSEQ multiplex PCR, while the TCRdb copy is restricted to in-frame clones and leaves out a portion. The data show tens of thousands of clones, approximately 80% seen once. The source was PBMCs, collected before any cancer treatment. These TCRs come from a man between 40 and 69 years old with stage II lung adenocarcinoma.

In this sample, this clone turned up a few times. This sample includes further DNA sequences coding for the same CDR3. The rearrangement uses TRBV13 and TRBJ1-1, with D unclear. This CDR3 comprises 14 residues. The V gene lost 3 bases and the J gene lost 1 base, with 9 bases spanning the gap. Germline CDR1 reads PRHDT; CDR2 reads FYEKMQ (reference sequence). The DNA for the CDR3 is TGTGCCAGCAGCTTGCAAGGAGGGAACACTGAAGCTTTCTTT. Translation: CASSLQGGNTEAFF.

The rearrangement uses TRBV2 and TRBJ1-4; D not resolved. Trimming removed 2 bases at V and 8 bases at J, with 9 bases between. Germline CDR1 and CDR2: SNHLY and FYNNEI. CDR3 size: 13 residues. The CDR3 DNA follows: TGTGCCAGCAGTGAATTTAACCGGGAAAAACTGTTTTTT. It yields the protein CASSEFNREKLFF.

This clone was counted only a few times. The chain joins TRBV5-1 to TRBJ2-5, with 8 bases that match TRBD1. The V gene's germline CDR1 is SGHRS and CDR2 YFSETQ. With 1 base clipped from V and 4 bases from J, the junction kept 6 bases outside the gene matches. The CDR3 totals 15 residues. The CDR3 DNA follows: TGCGCCAGCAGCTTGACGACAGGGGACGGAGAGACCCAGTACTTC. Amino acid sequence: CASSLTTGDGETQYF.

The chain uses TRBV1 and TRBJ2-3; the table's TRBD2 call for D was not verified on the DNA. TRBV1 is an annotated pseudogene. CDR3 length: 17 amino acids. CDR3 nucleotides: TGCACCAGCAGCTTATGTACCGGGACTAGTCGTGTAGATACGCAGTATTTT. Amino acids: CTSSLCTGTSRVDTQYF.

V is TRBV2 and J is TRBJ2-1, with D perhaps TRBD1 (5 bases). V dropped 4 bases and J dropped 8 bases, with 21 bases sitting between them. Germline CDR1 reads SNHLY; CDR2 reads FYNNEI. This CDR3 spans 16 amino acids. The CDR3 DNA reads TGTGCCAGCAGTGGGGGTTGGGGCAGTTCGTCTGATGAGCAGTTCTTC. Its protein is CASSGGWGSSSDEQFF.